This T cell receptor beta chain was recorded in a study of blood T cells in healthy people across ages. General observations from the study: It was found that TCR beta diversity correlated strongly with the percentage of naive T cells.

In the case of this clonotype: Its antigen is currently unknown.

It was with a sample-barcoded 5' primer and a J-beta primer mix that a second PCR of about 6 to 12 cycles was run. MiXCR, run by TCRdb on the 5' RACE reads, gives a single entry per CDR3 protein. The sample lists 910,000 or so distinct CDR3 sequences, about 53% occurring once. In germline, CDR1 is SGHRS, CDR2 YFSETQ. With 0 bases removed from V and 0 bases from J, the gap between germline ends came to 6 bases. This CDR3 region has 15 residues. The receptor was isolated from a woman aged 55-70 years in good health. V usage is TRBV5-1 and J usage is TRBJ2-2; no reliable D call. Material for sequencing was blood. CDR3 sequence: CASSLEQPNTGELFF. CDR3 DNA: TGCGCCAGCAGCTTGGAACAGCCGAACACCGGGGAGCTGTTTTTT.